Listed here are 2 T cell receptor beta chains from one sample, sequenced in a study of tissue T cells after allogeneic stem cell transplantation (dated by TCRdb to between 2021 and 2022). In light of the paper, this sample's time point label describes: human tissue collected at research (rapid) autopsy. To prepare the library, the immunoSEQ multiplex PCR assay was applied. Not all clones reach the TCRdb copy of this immuneACCESS table, which keeps in-frame sequences only. Checked studies attribute under half of the gap to unresolved V genes and leave the rest unexplained. The sample yields around 6,800 clones; over 70% were counted once. The top ten clones comprise roughly 15% of the sample. This sample comprised skin, obtained at autopsy. Receptors originate from a male patient over 55 with steroid-refractory graft-versus-host disease after an allogeneic stem cell transplant. Once a transplant has taken place, some T cells may be donor derived.

This clone is medium-sized within its sample. The chain employs TRBV6-5 and TRBJ2-6, with TRBD1 as a possible D gene (7 bases). This CDR3 has 15 amino acids. Germline CDR1 and CDR2: MNHEY and SVGAGI. V was clipped by 6 bases and J by 8 bases, with 17 bases between them. The CDR3 DNA reads as TGTGCCAGCAGAGATTGGCGGGACAGCTCCAACGTCCTGACTTTC. It codes for CASRDWRDSSNVLTF.

The rearrangement joins TRBV19 to TRBJ1-5; tentatively, D is TRBD1 (5 bases). The germline V and J ends were trimmed by 5 bases and 9 bases, with 14 bases remaining between them. The CDR3 extends over 13 amino acids. Germline CDR1 LNHDA, CDR2 SQIVND (reference sequence). The chain's CDR3 is CASSLQVLRPQHF. The DNA for the CDR3 is TGTGCCAGTAGTCTACAGGTGCTCCGGCCCCAGCATTTT.